Each of the 12 T cell receptor beta chains below was sequenced from the same sample in a study of blood T cell repertoires in COVID-19. The method was immunoSEQ multiplex PCR; TCRdb's version includes in-frame clones alone and lacks a portion of them. In the table there are some 70,000 clones, approximately 89% of which are singletons. The sample was peripheral blood. These receptors were taken from a woman aged 70-85 years with acute or convalescent COVID-19.

CDR3 loop: CATSDSGQETYNEQFF. For the CDR3, the DNA is TGTGCCACCAGTGACTCCGGACAGGAGACCTACAATGAGCAGTTCTTC. This chain joins TRBV24-1 and TRBJ2-1, with 7 bases lining up with TRBD1. V trimming: 4 bases; J trimming: 2 bases; junction bases outside the gene matches: 7. In germline, CDR1 is KGHDR, CDR2 SFDVKD. The CDR3 runs to 16 residues.

The chain combines TRBV19 with TRBJ1-5; tentatively, D is TRBD1 (6 bases). The CDR3 has 15 amino acids. With 7 bases removed from V and 5 bases from J, the gap between germline ends came to 18 bases. CDR1 is LNHDA, CDR2 SQIVND, per germline (reference sequence). Here the CDR3 DNA reads TGTGCCAGTACCCCTCTGGGGGGGGCGGATCAGCCCCAGCATTTT. Its protein is CASTPLGGADQPQHF.

This clone appeared once. The rearrangement joins TRBV7-8 to TRBJ2-1; D perhaps matches TRBD1 (5 bases). Germline CDR1 reads SGHVS; CDR2 reads FQNEAQ. This CDR3 spans 14 amino acids. V was pared by 2 bases and J by 1 base, with 6 bases between. As DNA, the CDR3 is TGTGCCAGCAGCTTACAGGGTTCCTACAATGAGCAGTTCTTC. Protein: CASSLQGSYNEQFF. Supplemented by reference TRBV7-8 and TRBJ2-1, the full variable domain reads GAGVSQSPRYKVAKRGQDVALRCDPISGHVSLFWYQQALGQGPEFLTYFQNEAQLDKSGLPSDRFFAERPEGSVSTLKIQRTQQEDSAVYLCASSLQGSYNEQFFGPGTRLTVL.

This chain links TRBV30 with TRBJ1-5; 7 bases are a match to TRBD1. The V gene's germline CDR1 is GTSNPN and CDR2 SVGIG (reference sequence). With 2 bases clipped from V and 11 bases from J, the junction kept 12 bases outside the gene matches. The CDR3 consists of 14 residues. Written as DNA, the CDR3 is TGTGCCTGGAGTCCCCCGACAGGGTCCAAGGCCCAGCATTTT. Its protein is CAWSPPTGSKAQHF.

The chain recombines TRBV7-3 with TRBJ1-1; D remains ambiguous. V was shortened by 2 bases and J by 0 bases, with 7 bases between the two germline ends. The CDR3 is made up of 14 amino acids. Germline V CDR1 and CDR2: SGHTA, FQGTGA. DNA for the CDR3: TGTGCCAGCAGCTTAGGGCCCATGAACACTGAAGCTTTCTTT. The encoded protein is CASSLGPMNTEAFF.

This clone was seen only a few times. The chain employs TRBV7-2 and TRBJ1-4; 7 bases line up with TRBD1. The CDR3 is 15 residues long. Per the germline V gene, CDR1 is SGHTA and CDR2 is FQGNSA. Germline trimming cut 5 bases from V and 4 bases from J; bases unmatched to any gene: 7. CDR3 DNA: TGTGCCAGCAGCCCCCAGGGACAGTTTAATGAAAAACTGTTTTTT. Translating it yields CASSPQGQFNEKLFF.

CDR3 nucleotides: TGCGCCAGCAGCCTACAGGTGGACTATAATTCACCCCTCCACTTT. It encodes CASSLQVDYNSPLHF. The rearrangement joins TRBV5-1 to TRBJ1-6; tentatively, D is TRBD1 (5 bases). The CDR3 is made up of 15 amino acids. V was cut by 4 bases and J by 3 bases, with 11 bases left in between. Germline CDR1 reads SGHRS; CDR2 reads YFSETQ.

This rearrangement joins TRBV15 to TRBJ1-2, with D possibly TRBD1 on 5 matching bases. The germline V and J ends were trimmed by 0 bases and 7 bases, with 15 bases remaining between them. The length of the CDR3 is 15 residues. Per the germline V gene, CDR1 is LNHNV and CDR2 is YYDKDF (reference sequence). CDR3 nucleotide sequence: TGTGCCACCAGCAGAGAGGCCAGCCAAAGGGGTGGCTACACCTTC. Its translation: CATSREASQRGGYTF.

This chain connects TRBV5-4 to TRBJ2-1; 7 bases are shared with TRBD1. The CDR3 runs to 13 residues. From germline, CDR1 is SGHNT and CDR2 YYREEE (reference sequence). The V segment lost 3 bases and the J segment 7 bases; nucleotides outside the gene matches: 4. For the CDR3, the DNA is TGTGCCAGCAGCTCGGGACAGTTAAATGAGCAGTTCTTC. This gives the protein CASSSGQLNEQFF.

J is TRBJ1-4 and V is TRBV11-2; 10 bases line up with TRBD1. The CDR3 extends over 16 amino acids. CDR1 and CDR2 (germline): SGHAT, FQNNGV. The V segment lost 4 bases and the J segment 1 base; nucleotides outside the gene matches: 3. The DNA of the CDR3 is TGTGCCAGCAGCTGGGACAGGGGAATAACTAATGAAAAACTGTTTTTT. Its protein product is CASSWDRGITNEKLFF. The full variable domain, rest sourced from reference TRBV11-2 and TRBJ1-4, is EAGVAQSPRYKIIEKRQSVAFWCNPISGHATLYWYQQILGQGPKLLIQFQNNGVVDDSQLPKDRFSAERLKGVDSTLKIQPAKLEDSAVYLCASSWDRGITNEKLFFGSGTQLSVL.

The rearrangement joins TRBV6-5 to TRBJ2-3; 11 nucleotides line up with TRBD1. This CDR3 comprises 14 residues. CDR1 is MNHEY and CDR2 is SVGAGI in the germline V gene. The V gene end was trimmed by 7 bases and the J gene end by 5 bases; junction bases not matched to a gene: 5. CDR3 in DNA: TGTGCCAGCAACGGACAGGGGGCTTTAGATACGCAGTATTTT. Protein: CASNGQGALDTQYF.

This clone appeared once. The chain couples TRBV4-3 to TRBJ2-1; D is unresolved. The CDR3 covers 15 residues. Trimming stripped 0 bases from V and 3 bases from J, with 9 bases between. Germline CDR1 reads LGHNA; CDR2 reads YSLEER. CDR3 bases: TGCGCCAGCAGCCAAGAACAGACACGCTACAATGAGCAGTTCTTC. As protein: CASSQEQTRYNEQFF.